This paragraph covers one TCR beta chain sequence. The target antigen is unknown. TCRdb's table, derived via immunoSEQ multiplex PCR, lists solely in-frame clones and lacks some. The profile covers over 10,000 clones, with around three quarters appearing a single time and 16% taken by the ten largest. These data are taken from a study of CD4+ T cells in melanoma. Findings of the study overall: In melanoma, neoantigen-specific CD4+ T cells reportedly differed in differentiation state. A reported correlation linked neoantigen-specific CD4+ T cells to CD8+, macrophage and B cell function.

V trimming: 5 bases; J trimming: 4 bases; junction bases outside the gene matches: 9. The CDR3 length is 18 residues. Germline values: CDR1 ENHRY, CDR2 SYGVKD. The source material was cells from a culture (not recorded whether cultured in vitro). The rearrangement joins TRBV10-3 to TRBJ2-2; TRBD2 aligns across 14 bases. The TCR comes from a human donor with melanoma. In nucleotides, the CDR3 is TGTGCCATCAGTTTTAGACTAGCGGGGGGGCCGGGCACCGGGGAGCTGTTTTTT. It specifies CAISFRLAGGPGTGELFF.